Below, 11 T cell receptor beta chains from the same sample are listed, as sequenced in a study of blood T cell repertoires in COVID-19. TCRdb keeps only in-frame clones here, not all; method: immunoSEQ multiplex PCR. The sample includes some 490,000 clones, more than 85% of them seen just once. The specimen was PBMCs or T cells enriched from blood (not recorded which). These receptors were obtained from a woman aged 55-70 years who had recovered from COVID-19.

The chain employs TRBV12-5 and TRBJ1-1; D is unclear. Germline V lookup: CDR1 LGHNT, CDR2 FRNRAP. Between the trimmed V and J ends, which lost 1 base and 0 bases, there was a span of 6 bases. The CDR3 runs 14 residues. CDR3 protein: CASGLGGMNTEAFF. DNA for the CDR3: TGTGCTAGTGGTTTGGGAGGTATGAACACTGAAGCTTTCTTT. Based on the CDR3 plus reference TRBV12-5 and TRBJ1-1, the full variable domain is DARVTQTPRHKVTEMGQEVTMRCQPILGHNTVFWYRQTMMQGLELLAYFRNRAPLDDSGMPKDRFSAEMPDATLATLKIQPSEPRDSAVYFCASGLGGMNTEAFFGQGTRLTVV.

The V gene is TRBV19, the J gene TRBJ1-2; no clear D. Deletions cut 3 bases from V and 8 bases from J, with 16 bases between. Germline V gives CDR1 LNHDA, CDR2 SQIVND (reference sequence). The CDR3 length is 14 residues. This CDR3 reads CASSIPGSMRGYTF. CDR3 sequence (DNA): TGTGCCAGTAGTATCCCGGGTTCGATGAGGGGCTACACCTTC.

This sequence joins TRBV5-4 and TRBJ2-5, with 10 bases fitting TRBD2. The germline V gene encodes CDR1 SGHNT and CDR2 YYREEE (reference sequence). V was clipped by 2 bases and J by 6 bases; unmatched bases: 13. This CDR3 region has 17 residues. CDR3 residues: CASSLGSGGAYAKTQYF. The CDR3 DNA follows: TGTGCCAGCAGCTTAGGGAGCGGGGGGGCCTATGCGAAGACCCAGTACTTC.

The chain combines TRBV7-2 with TRBJ2-5; D possibly corresponds to TRBD1 (6 bases). The V end lost 0 bases, the J end lost 4 bases, and 15 bases lay between the germline ends. The CDR3 is 16 residues long. Germline lookup yields CDR1 SGHTA and CDR2 FQGNSA. CDR3 region: CASSLALGQGSETQYF. DNA of the CDR3: TGTGCCAGCAGCTTAGCGCTAGGGCAGGGGTCAGAGACCCAGTACTTC. Looking up the rest from reference TRBV7-2 and TRBJ2-5 gives the full variable domain: GAGVSQSPSNKVTEKGKDVELRCDPISGHTALYWYRQSLGQGLEFLIYFQGNSAPDKSGLPSDRFSAERTGGSVSTLTIQRTQQEDSAVYLCASSLALGQGSETQYFGPGTRLLVL.

This clone was observed once. This chain connects TRBV19 to TRBJ2-5; TRBD1 aligns across 7 bases. The V gene's germline CDR1 is LNHDA and CDR2 SQIVND (reference sequence). J was trimmed by 2 bases and V by 8 bases; bases with no gene match: 5. This CDR3 spans 13 amino acids. This CDR3 reads CASSEQGQETQYF. As DNA, the CDR3 is TGTGCCAGTTCCGAACAGGGGCAAGAGACCCAGTACTTC. The complete variable domain, with remaining parts taken from reference TRBV19 and TRBJ2-5, reads DGGITQSPKYLFRKEGQNVTLSCEQNLNHDAMYWYRQDPGQGLRLIYYSQIVNDFQKGDIAEGYSVSREKKESFPLTVTSAQKNPTAFYLCASSEQGQETQYFGPGTRLLVL.

V gene TRBV21-1 combines with J gene TRBJ1-2; the D call in the table, TRBD1, was not verified against the DNA. TRBV21-1 is a pseudogene locus. The CDR3 is made up of 14 amino acids. The CDR3 DNA sequence: TGTGCCAGCAGAACACCGGGACAGGGTGTCGGCTACACCTTC. Residues: CASRTPGQGVGYTF.

The V call is TRBV28, the J call TRBJ2-7; D is undetermined. In germline, CDR1 is MDHEN, CDR2 SYDVKM. This CDR3 is 13 amino acids long. With 3 bases removed from V and 12 bases from J, the gap between germline ends came to 18 bases. The CDR3 sequence is CASSFPDRPTLYV. In DNA, the CDR3 is TGTGCCAGCAGTTTTCCAGACCGGCCGACTCTGTACGTC.

The chain recombines TRBV24-1 with TRBJ2-2; a weak D match, TRBD2 (5 bases). The CDR3 is made up of 15 amino acids. Trimming shortened V by 0 bases and J by 5 bases, and 9 bases separated the two germline ends. Germline loops: CDR1 KGHDR, CDR2 SFDVKD. This CDR3 reads CATSDLEGGTGELFF. In DNA, the CDR3 is TGTGCCACCAGTGATTTGGAGGGCGGTACCGGGGAGCTGTTTTTT.

The chain uses TRBV5-8 and TRBJ1-5, with D possibly matching TRBD1 (6 bases). Germline V gene lookup returns CDR1 SGHTS and CDR2 YDEGEE. There are 14 residues in the CDR3. Trimming cost V 6 bases and J 6 bases, with 16 bases left between them. The CDR3 loop is CASNQNREGQPQHF. The CDR3 nucleotides read TGTGCCAGCAATCAAAACAGGGAGGGTCAGCCCCAGCATTTT.

The J gene is TRBJ2-2, the V gene TRBV9; D not certain. There are 16 residues in the CDR3. V lost 0 bases to trimming and J lost 0 bases, with 9 bases between them. Germline V gives CDR1 SGDLS, CDR2 YYNGEE. As DNA, the CDR3 is TGTGCCAGCAGCGTAGGGGCCACCTCGAACACCGGGGAGCTGTTTTTT. Translated: CASSVGATSNTGELFF. Variable domain in full (rest from reference TRBV9 and TRBJ2-2): DSGVTQTPKHLITATGQRVTLRCSPRSGDLSVYWYQQSLDQGLQFLIQYYNGEERAKGNILERFSAQQFPDLHSELNLSSLELGDSALYFCASSVGATSNTGELFFGEGSRLTVL.

This rearrangement joins TRBV10-2 to TRBJ1-6; D is possibly TRBD1 (6 bases). The V end was cut by 3 bases, the J end by 8 bases, with 8 bases between. Germline V CDR1 and CDR2: WSHSY, SAAADI. The CDR3 runs to 13 residues. For the CDR3, the DNA is TGCGCCAGCAGTGATAACAGGGATTCACCCCTCCACTTT. Protein: CASSDNRDSPLHF.